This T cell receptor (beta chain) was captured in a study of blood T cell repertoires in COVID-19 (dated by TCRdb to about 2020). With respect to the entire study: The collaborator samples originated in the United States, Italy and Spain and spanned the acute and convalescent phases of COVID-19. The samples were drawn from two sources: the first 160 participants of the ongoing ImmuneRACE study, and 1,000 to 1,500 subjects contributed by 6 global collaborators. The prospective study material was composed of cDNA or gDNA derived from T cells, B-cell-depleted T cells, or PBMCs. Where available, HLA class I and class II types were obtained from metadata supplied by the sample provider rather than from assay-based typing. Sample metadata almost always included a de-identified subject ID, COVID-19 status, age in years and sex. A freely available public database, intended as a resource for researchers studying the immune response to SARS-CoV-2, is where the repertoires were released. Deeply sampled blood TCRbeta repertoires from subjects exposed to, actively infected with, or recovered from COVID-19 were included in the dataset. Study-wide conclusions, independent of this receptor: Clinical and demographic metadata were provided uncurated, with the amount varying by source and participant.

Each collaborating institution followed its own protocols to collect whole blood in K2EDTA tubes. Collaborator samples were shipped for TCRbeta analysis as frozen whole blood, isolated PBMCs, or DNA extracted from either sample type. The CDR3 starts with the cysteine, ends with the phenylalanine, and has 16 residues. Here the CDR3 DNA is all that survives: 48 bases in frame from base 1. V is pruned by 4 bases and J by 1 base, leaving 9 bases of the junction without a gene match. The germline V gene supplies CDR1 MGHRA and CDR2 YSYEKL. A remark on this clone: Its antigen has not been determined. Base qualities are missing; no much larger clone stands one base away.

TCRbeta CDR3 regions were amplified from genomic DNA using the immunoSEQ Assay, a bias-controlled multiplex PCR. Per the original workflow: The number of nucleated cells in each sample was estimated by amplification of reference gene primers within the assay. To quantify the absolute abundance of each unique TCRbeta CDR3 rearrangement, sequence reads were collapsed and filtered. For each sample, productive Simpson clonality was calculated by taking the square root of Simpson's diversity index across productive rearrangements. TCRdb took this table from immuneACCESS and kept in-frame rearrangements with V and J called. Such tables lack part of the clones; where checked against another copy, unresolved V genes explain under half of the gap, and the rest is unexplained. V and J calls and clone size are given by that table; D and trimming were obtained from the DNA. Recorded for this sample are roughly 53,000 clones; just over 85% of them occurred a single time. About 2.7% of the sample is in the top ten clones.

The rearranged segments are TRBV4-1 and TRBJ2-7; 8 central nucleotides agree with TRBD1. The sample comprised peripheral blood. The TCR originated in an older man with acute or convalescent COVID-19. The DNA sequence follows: TGCGCCAGCAGCCTTGTTACCCGGACAGGGTCCTACGAGCAGTACTTC. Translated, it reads CASSLVTRTGSYEQYF.